A single sample is the source of the 32 T cell receptor beta chains below, sequenced in a study of OX40 agonist ivuxolimab in advanced cancers. Profiling relied on immunoSEQ multiplex PCR, and the TCRdb table lists in-frame clones only, not all of them. This table has about 150,000 clones, roughly 94% appearing once. Here the sequenced sample was CD4+ or CD8+ T cells sorted from blood, taken in a trial of the OX40 agonist ivuxolimab. The receptors stem from an adult with an advanced solid tumor such as melanoma, head and neck, liver or kidney cancer.

The chain joins TRBV5-4 to TRBJ2-3; 10 bases map to TRBD1. The CDR3 is 15 residues long. V shed 4 bases, J shed 3 bases, and the junction held 5 bases outside the gene matches. The V gene's germline CDR1 is SGHNT and CDR2 YYREEE (reference sequence). CDR3 loop: CASSPDRGETDTQYF. As DNA, the CDR3 is TGTGCCAGCAGCCCGGACAGGGGGGAGACAGATACGCAGTATTTT. The entire variable domain, with the rest obtained from reference TRBV5-4 and TRBJ2-3, is as follows: ETGVTQSPTHLIKTRGQQVTLRCSSQSGHNTVSWYQQALGQGPQFIFQYYREEENGRGNFPPRFSGLQFPNYSSELNVNALELDDSALYLCASSPDRGETDTQYFGPGTRLTVL.

V gene TRBV2 combines with J gene TRBJ2-5; 9 bases agree with TRBD1. With V trimmed by 6 bases and J by 8 bases, 13 bases remained unmatched. The CDR3 is made up of 15 amino acids. From germline, CDR1 is SNHLY and CDR2 FYNNEI. CDR3 bases: TGTGCCAGCAGCAGAGCCGGGACAGGGCCAGGTACCCAGTACTTC. This gives the protein CASSRAGTGPGTQYF.

The chain recombines TRBV27 with TRBJ2-7, with 10 bases matching TRBD2. The germline V gene has CDR1 MNHEY and CDR2 SMNVEV (reference sequence). With V trimmed by 3 bases and J by 4 bases, 18 bases remained unmatched. The CDR3 is 19 residues long. The DNA of the CDR3 is TGTGCCAGCAGTTTCCACTATGGGGGGCTAGCGGGAGAGGTTTACGAGCAGTACTTC. This codes for CASSFHYGGLAGEVYEQYF.

The chain recombines TRBV5-4 with TRBJ2-4; 8 nucleotides agree with TRBD2. The trim removed 3 bases at V and 0 bases at J, leaving 11 bases unmatched. The CDR3 extends over 18 amino acids. In germline, CDR1 is SGHNT, CDR2 YYREEE (reference sequence). The CDR3 DNA sequence: TGTGCCAGCAGCTCCGGGACTAGAGTAGGTCTAGCCAAAAACATTCAGTACTTC. It translates to CASSSGTRVGLAKNIQYF.

The rearrangement uses TRBV15 and TRBJ1-1, with D unclear. The V end lost 1 base, the J end lost 4 bases, and 7 bases lay between the germline ends. Looked up from germline, CDR1 is LNHNV and CDR2 is YYDKDF (reference sequence). The CDR3 extends over 13 amino acids. The CDR3 nucleotides read TGTGCCACCAGCAGAGGGGGTGGCACTGAAGCTTTCTTT. Its protein is CATSRGGGTEAFF.

This clone has only one observation. V usage is TRBV5-4 and J usage is TRBJ1-1; maybe TRBD1 (6 bases). The CDR3 is 16 residues long. V was shortened by 0 bases and J by 0 bases, with 12 bases between the two germline ends. Germline V CDR1 and CDR2: SGHNT, YYREEE (reference sequence). The CDR3 DNA reads TGTGCCAGCAGCTTGGCCGCGGGGGGCATGAACACTGAAGCTTTCTTT. The encoded protein is CASSLAAGGMNTEAFF.

The chain couples TRBV6-1 to TRBJ2-1, with D perhaps being TRBD1 or TRBD2 (5 bases each). The germline V gene has CDR1 MNHNS and CDR2 SASEGT. The CDR3 totals 17 residues. Trimming took 2 bases from V and 0 from J, leaving 14 bases between them. The DNA of the CDR3 is TGTGCCAGCAGTGAATTTGGGGGATCGAGCTCCTACAATGAGCAGTTCTTC. Amino acid sequence: CASSEFGGSSSYNEQFF.

V usage is TRBV27 and J usage is TRBJ2-7, with D possibly matching TRBD2 (5 bases). CDR3 length equals 15 residues. V lost 5 bases, J lost 4 bases, and 18 bases lay in between. The germline gives CDR1 MNHEY, CDR2 SMNVEV (reference sequence). CDR3 coding DNA: TGTGCCAGCAGTAACCCCCGGGATCTAACGTACGAGCAGTACTTC. Translating it yields CASSNPRDLTYEQYF.

The rearrangement uses TRBV4-1 and TRBJ1-5; a possible D gene is TRBD1 (6 bases). There are 16 residues in the CDR3. The V end was cut by 0 bases, the J end by 6 bases, with 15 bases between. CDR1 MGHRA and CDR2 YSYEKL come from the germline V gene. CDR3 loop: CASSQDSWGLGQPQHF. CDR3 DNA sequence: TGCGCCAGCAGCCAAGATTCTTGGGGGCTAGGTCAGCCCCAGCATTTT.

The V call is TRBV7-3, the J call TRBJ1-2; D is unresolved. Germline assignment: CDR1 SGHTA and CDR2 FQGTGA. This CDR3 comprises 18 residues. V lost 2 bases and J lost 3, with 22 bases in between. The CDR3 here is CASSLEGPRRSQDYGYTF. CDR3 in DNA: TGTGCCAGCAGCTTAGAGGGCCCAAGACGGAGCCAAGACTATGGCTACACCTTC.

In its sample, this clone was seen a few times. The chain is built from TRBV15 and TRBJ2-2, with TRBD1 matching 7 bases. Unmatched junction bases numbered 5, after V lost 0 bases and J lost 4 bases. This CDR3 has 16 residues. The germline gives CDR1 LNHNV, CDR2 YYDKDF (reference sequence). The CDR3 region is CATSRDWTGTTGELFF. For the CDR3, the DNA is TGTGCCACCAGCAGAGATTGGACAGGAACCACCGGGGAGCTGTTTTTT.

The chain combines TRBV5-1 with TRBJ1-1; TRBD1 agrees at 7 bases. CDR1 and CDR2 from the germline V gene are SGHRS and YFSETQ. The CDR3 loop spans 19 amino acids. Trimming took 0 bases from V and 8 from J; bases not matched to a gene: 22. The CDR3 bases are TGCGCCAGCAGCTTGGTTGATAACCACCGGGACAGACTAACCCTCGAAGCTTTCTTT. Its translation: CASSLVDNHRDRLTLEAFF.

In its sample, this clone was seen once. This chain links TRBV4-1 with TRBJ1-2; D is perhaps TRBD1 (6 bases). The CDR3 totals 14 residues. V lost 4 bases and J lost 8, with 17 bases in between. Germline CDR1 MGHRA, CDR2 YSYEKL. The CDR3 DNA sequence: TGCGCCAGCAGCCCCGGGACACCTTTGGGGGGCTACACCTTC. Protein: CASSPGTPLGGYTF.

With regard to this clone: Mismatch with germline at one junction end may stem from a read error. V gene TRBV6-5 combines with J gene TRBJ2-7; 9 nucleotides line up with TRBD2. This CDR3 region has 12 residues. Germline loops: CDR1 MNHEY, CDR2 SVGAGI. The CDR3 reads CASSQGQRGDLF. DNA for the CDR3: TGTGCCAGCAGTCAAGGACAGCGGGGGGACCTATTC.

The CDR3 here is CASSLVSSVSPLHF. CDR3 DNA: TGTGCCAGCAGCTTGGTCTCCTCCGTTTCACCCCTCCACTTT. The chain uses TRBV11-2 and TRBJ1-6; D is unclear. Germline V gives CDR1 SGHAT, CDR2 FQNNGV. V lost 3 bases, J lost 9 bases, and 12 bases lay in between. The CDR3 contains 14 residues.

The chain combines TRBV28 with TRBJ1-2; weak D call: TRBD1 (5 bases). This CDR3 has 15 residues. Germline CDR1 is MDHEN and CDR2 is SYDVKM. Trimming took off 6 bases at V and 5 bases at J, with 19 bases between the two ends. The CDR3 DNA reads TGTGCCAGCAGCGAAGGGGTAGGGGCGTGGTATGGCTACACCTTC. Amino acid sequence: CASSEGVGAWYGYTF.

The CDR3: CASSSPQGAYEQYF. In nucleotides, the CDR3 is TGTGCCAGCAGTTCCCCCCAGGGGGCATACGAGCAGTACTTC. This chain uses TRBV27 with TRBJ2-7; 8 bases line up with TRBD1. This CDR3 is built from 14 residues. Germline V gives CDR1 MNHEY, CDR2 SMNVEV (reference sequence). V lost 4 bases and J lost 4; bases outside the gene matches: 6.

This sequence joins TRBV6-6 and TRBJ1-2; 7 positions match TRBD1. Trimming took 5 bases from V and 4 from J; bases not matched to a gene: 10. There are 15 residues in the CDR3. CDR1 MNHNY and CDR2 SVGAGI come from the germline V gene (reference sequence). The DNA for the CDR3 is TGTGCCAGCAGTGACAGACAGGGCTTGTCCTATGGCTACACCTTC. Protein product: CASSDRQGLSYGYTF.

This CDR3 is CASSIRWTSGSHEQYF. The CDR3 DNA reads TGTGCCAGTAGCATACGCTGGACTAGCGGGAGTCACGAGCAGTACTTC. This chain joins TRBV19 and TRBJ2-7; the match to TRBD2 covers 13 bases. The CDR3 spans 16 residues. Germline assignment: CDR1 LNHDA and CDR2 SQIVND (reference sequence). V trimming: 6 bases; J trimming: 5 bases; junction bases outside the gene matches: 10.

This clone was counted once. The chain recombines TRBV21-1 with TRBJ1-1; no check of the table's D call, TRBD1, against the DNA was made. TRBV21-1 is shown as a pseudogene. The CDR3 spans 14 residues. CDR3 protein: CASSPLTGNTEAFF. The DNA for the CDR3 is TGTGCCAGCAGCCCCCTAACAGGGAACACTGAAGCTTTCTTT.

V usage is TRBV7-2 and J usage is TRBJ1-2; weak D call: TRBD1 (5 bases). CDR1 is SGHTA, CDR2 FQGNSA, per germline. V lost 5 bases and J lost 8, with 21 bases in between. This CDR3 spans 15 amino acids. The CDR3 spells CASSGRDGGWRGYTF. The CDR3 bases are TGTGCCAGCAGCGGCCGGGACGGTGGGTGGAGGGGCTACACCTTC.

This chain joins TRBV29-1 and TRBJ1-1; no firm D call. From germline, CDR1 is SQVTM and CDR2 ANQGSEA. The CDR3 has 13 amino acids. Trimming removed 0 bases from V and 1 base from J, with 6 bases in between. CDR3 sequence (DNA): TGCAGCGTTGAAGAAAGTGAGAACACTGAAGCTTTCTTT. Translation gives CSVEESENTEAFF.

The V gene is TRBV19, the J gene TRBJ1-1; D gene unclear. The CDR3 extends over 15 amino acids. V was trimmed by 8 bases and J by 1 base, leaving 17 bases between them. Germline values: CDR1 LNHDA, CDR2 SQIVND (reference sequence). The CDR3 is CASCPLGRENTEAFF. CDR3 nucleotides: TGTGCCAGTTGCCCCCTAGGACGGGAGAACACTGAAGCTTTCTTT.

This chain joins TRBV10-1 and TRBJ1-2; D is undetermined. The CDR3 consists of 13 residues. Trimming pared 5 bases from V and 8 bases from J, leaving 15 bases between. Germline CDR1 and CDR2: WNHNN and SYGVQD (reference sequence). The CDR3 DNA follows: TGCGCCAGCAGTCCAACCCGGACGGCCGGCTACACCTTC. Amino acids: CASSPTRTAGYTF.

About this clone itself: The junction shows a germline mismatch at one end, possibly a read error. The CDR3 coding sequence is TGTGCCAGCAGTTTGGGCCCGGGACAGGGGATGTACGAGCAGTACTTC. Protein sequence: CASSLGPGQGMYEQYF. The chain carries TRBV5-5 and TRBJ2-7; 10 nucleotides align to TRBD1. CDR3 length equals 16 residues. Germline values: CDR1 SGHKS, CDR2 YYEKEE (reference sequence).

J is TRBJ1-3 and V is TRBV6-5; D call uncertain. Germline lookup yields CDR1 MNHEY and CDR2 SVGAGI. V lost 0 bases and J 3 bases, leaving 9 bases between the germline ends. CDR3 length: 15 residues. The CDR3 spells CASSYSVQSGNTIYF. Here the CDR3 DNA reads TGTGCCAGCAGTTACTCGGTCCAGAGTGGAAACACCATATATTTT.

The chain employs TRBV2 and TRBJ1-1, with TRBD1 as a possible D gene (5 bases). Per germline, CDR1 SNHLY and CDR2 FYNNEI. The CDR3 loop spans 14 amino acids. V was pared by 4 bases and J by 11 bases, with 20 bases between. CDR3 DNA: TGTGCCAGCAGTGTCGGGGTGAGGGGCCGGTGGGCTTTCTTT. Translated, it gives CASSVGVRGRWAFF.

The sample holds one count of this clone. The chain has TRBV5-1 and TRBJ2-7; the match to TRBD1 covers 8 bases. Germline-derived CDR1 and CDR2 are SGHRS and YFSETQ. The V gene end was trimmed by 3 bases and the J gene end by 6 bases; junction bases not matched to a gene: 20. This CDR3 has 18 amino acids. The CDR3 bases are TGCGCCAGCAGCTCCCCGAGGACAGGGCAAAGAGGAGCGGCCGAGCAGTACTTC. Its protein is CASSSPRTGQRGAAEQYF.

This clone showed up just once. The gene calls are TRBV5-5 and TRBJ1-4, with 7 bases that match TRBD1. This CDR3 region has 16 residues. Trimming took 5 bases from V and 5 from J; bases not matched to a gene: 12. Germline V lookup: CDR1 SGHKS, CDR2 YYEKEE (reference sequence). The CDR3 is CASSLTGRSPNEKLFF. Written as DNA, the CDR3 is TGTGCCAGCAGTCTGACAGGGAGGAGTCCCAATGAAAAACTGTTTTTT. The full variable domain, completed using reference TRBV5-5 and TRBJ1-4, is DAGVTQSPTHLIKTRGQQVTLRCSPISGHKSVSWYQQVLGQGPQFIFQYYEKEERGRGNFPDRFSARQFPNYSSELNVNALLLGDSALYLCASSLTGRSPNEKLFFGSGTQLSVL.

This rearrangement joins TRBV28 to TRBJ2-5, with D tentatively TRBD1 or TRBD2 (6 bases each). The germline CDR1 and CDR2 sequences are MDHEN and SYDVKM. The CDR3 consists of 12 residues. V was cut by 10 bases and J by 6 bases, with 15 bases left in between. The CDR3 coding sequence is TGTGCCACCCAAGGGGGGAGGCAGACCCAGTACTTC. It translates to CATQGGRQTQYF.

The rearrangement uses TRBV7-9 and TRBJ1-2; D not certain. Germline lookup yields CDR1 SEHNR and CDR2 FQNEAQ (reference sequence). The CDR3 covers 15 residues. The V and J ends lost 5 bases and 5 bases respectively, with 18 bases between them. The CDR3 DNA sequence: TGTGCCAGCAGCCACGAAAACAGCCGCCTTTATGGCTACACCTTC. Translation gives CASSHENSRLYGYTF.

This chain's CDR3 is CASSLWPGTDNQPQHF. The CDR3 DNA follows: TGTGCCAGCAGTTTATGGCCCGGGACGGACAATCAGCCCCAGCATTTT. J is TRBJ1-5 and V is TRBV28; D might be TRBD1 (5 bases). Deletions cut 0 bases from V and 3 bases from J, with 12 bases between. CDR3 length: 16 amino acids. In germline, CDR1 is MDHEN, CDR2 SYDVKM.